The entry below describes one T cell receptor (beta chain). The antigen is unknown. Produced via immunoSEQ multiplex PCR; TCRdb's table is partial and in-frame only. The profile shows approximately 100,000 clones, about 89% of them singletons. The data derive from a study of T cell responses to AZD1222 COVID-19 vaccine. General study findings and limits: Close to half of spike-specific TCRs reportedly recognize unmutated variant regions. The study identified only a handful of AZD1222 recipients as seropositive at baseline. Samples come after the peak T cell response, not at day 14. Most donors were white British and more were female, and clonal diversity was possibly underestimated.

The germline V gene encodes CDR1 MNHEY and CDR2 SMNVEV (reference sequence). After removal of 2 bases from V and 1 base from J, the junction contained 2 bases not matched to a gene. This CDR3 spans 16 amino acids. The clonotype originates from an adult in good health. The chain links TRBV27 to TRBJ2-2, with 9 nucleotides matching TRBD2. The sample consisted of peripheral blood, taken on day 0 of AZD1222 vaccination. Written as DNA, the CDR3 is TGTGCCAGCAGTTTACTAGCGGGGATGAACACCGGGGAGCTGTTTTTT. Translated: CASSLLAGMNTGELFF.